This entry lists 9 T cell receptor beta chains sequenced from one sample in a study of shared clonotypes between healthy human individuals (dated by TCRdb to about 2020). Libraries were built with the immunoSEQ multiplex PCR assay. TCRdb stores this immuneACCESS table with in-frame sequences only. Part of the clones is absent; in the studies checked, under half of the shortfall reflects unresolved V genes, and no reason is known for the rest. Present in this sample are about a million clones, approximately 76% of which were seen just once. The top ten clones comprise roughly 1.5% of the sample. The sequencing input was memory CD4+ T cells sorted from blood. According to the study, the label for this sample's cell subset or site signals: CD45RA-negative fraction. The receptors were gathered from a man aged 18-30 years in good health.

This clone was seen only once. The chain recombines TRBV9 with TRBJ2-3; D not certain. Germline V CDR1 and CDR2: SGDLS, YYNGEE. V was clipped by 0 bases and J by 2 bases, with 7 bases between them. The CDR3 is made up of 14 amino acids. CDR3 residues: CASSVGIDTDTQYF. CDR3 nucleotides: TGTGCCAGCAGCGTAGGTATAGACACAGATACGCAGTATTTT. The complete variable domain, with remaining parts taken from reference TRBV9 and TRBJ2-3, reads DSGVTQTPKHLITATGQRVTLRCSPRSGDLSVYWYQQSLDQGLQFLIQYYNGEERAKGNILERFSAQQFPDLHSELNLSSLELGDSALYFCASSVGIDTDTQYFGPGTRLTVL.

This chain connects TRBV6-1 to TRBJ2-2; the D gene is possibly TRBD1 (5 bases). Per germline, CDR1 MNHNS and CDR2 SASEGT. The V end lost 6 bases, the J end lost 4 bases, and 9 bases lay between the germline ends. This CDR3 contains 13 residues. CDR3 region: CASRPQGTGELFF. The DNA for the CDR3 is TGTGCCAGCAGGCCCCAGGGCACCGGGGAGCTGTTTTTT.

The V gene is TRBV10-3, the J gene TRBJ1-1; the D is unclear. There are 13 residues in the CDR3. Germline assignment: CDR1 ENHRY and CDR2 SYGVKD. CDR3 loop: CAISNGMNTEAFF. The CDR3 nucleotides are TGTGCTATTAGTAACGGGATGAACACTGAAGCTTTCTTT.

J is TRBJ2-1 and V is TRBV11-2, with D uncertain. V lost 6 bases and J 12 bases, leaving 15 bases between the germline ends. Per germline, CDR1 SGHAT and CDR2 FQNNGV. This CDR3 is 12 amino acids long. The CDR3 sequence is CASRPAGTPQFF. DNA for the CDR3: TGTGCCAGCAGACCGGCCGGAACGCCGCAGTTCTTC.

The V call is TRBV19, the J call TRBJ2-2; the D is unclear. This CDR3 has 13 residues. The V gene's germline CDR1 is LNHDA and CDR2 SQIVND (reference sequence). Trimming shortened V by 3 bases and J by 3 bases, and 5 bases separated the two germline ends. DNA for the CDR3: TGTGCCAGTAGTATTTCGGACACCGGGGAGCTGTTTTTT. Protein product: CASSISDTGELFF.

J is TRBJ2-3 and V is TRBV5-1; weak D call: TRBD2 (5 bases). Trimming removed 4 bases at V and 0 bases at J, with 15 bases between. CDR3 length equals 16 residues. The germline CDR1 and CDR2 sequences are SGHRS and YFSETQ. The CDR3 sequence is CASSGRLTTSTDTQYF. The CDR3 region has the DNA TGCGCCAGCAGCGGCCGACTAACCACTAGCACAGATACGCAGTATTTT.

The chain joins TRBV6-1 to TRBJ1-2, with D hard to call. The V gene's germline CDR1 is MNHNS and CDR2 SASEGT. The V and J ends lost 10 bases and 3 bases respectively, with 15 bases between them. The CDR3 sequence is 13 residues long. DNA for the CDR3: TGTGCCAACCGAGCTGACAAGGACTATGGCTACACCTTC. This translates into CANRADKDYGYTF.

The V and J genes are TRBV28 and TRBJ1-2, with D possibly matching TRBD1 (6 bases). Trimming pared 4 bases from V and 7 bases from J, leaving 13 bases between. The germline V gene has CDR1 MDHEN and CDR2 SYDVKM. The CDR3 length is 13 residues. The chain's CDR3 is CASSSQQGSGYTF. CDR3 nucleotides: TGTGCCAGCAGTTCCCAACAGGGTTCTGGCTACACCTTC.

The CDR3 DNA reads TGTGCCAGCTCACCGAGTCCCGGGACTAGCGGGAGGCTACAGAACACCGGGGAGCTGTTTTTT. It translates to CASSPSPGTSGRLQNTGELFF. The genes are TRBV18 and TRBJ2-2; 15 bases are a match to TRBD2. This CDR3 spans 21 amino acids. J gave up 1 base and V 3 bases, and 12 bases lay outside the gene matches. CDR1 KGHSH and CDR2 LQKENI come from the germline V gene.